The 18 T cell receptor beta chains presented below share a single source sample, sequenced in a study of blood T cell repertoires in COVID-19. Profiled with immunoSEQ multiplex PCR; TCRdb holds only in-frame clones, not every one. The sample consists of 180,000 or so clones, 80% to 85% of them appearing once. Material: PBMCs or T cells enriched from blood (not recorded which). These receptors were obtained from a woman in her fifties or sixties who had recovered from COVID-19.

This chain connects TRBV25-1 to TRBJ1-6; TRBD1 is a possible D gene (5 bases). The germline V gene has CDR1 MGHDK and CDR2 SYGVNS. The V end lost 8 bases, the J end lost 14 bases, and 10 bases lay between the germline ends. The CDR3 spans 10 residues. The DNA for the CDR3 is TGTGCCAGCTTCGGGGGTTCCCTCCACTTT. Amino acid sequence: CASFGGSLHF.

This clone has more than one count but fewer than ten. V usage is TRBV5-1 and J usage is TRBJ1-1, with D maybe TRBD1 (5 bases). The CDR3 contains 14 residues. The germline V gene encodes CDR1 SGHRS and CDR2 YFSETQ. The germline V and J ends were trimmed by 4 bases and 6 bases, with 16 bases remaining between them. Written as DNA, the CDR3 is TGCGCCAGCAGCCCCAGGGCGGTCGATTCTGAAGCTTTCTTT. Amino acid sequence: CASSPRAVDSEAFF.

This clone showed up just a few times. The V and J genes are TRBV7-3 and TRBJ2-3, with 9 bases that match TRBD1. The V and J ends lost 8 bases and 4 bases, in that order; junction bases with no gene match: 10. The CDR3 loop spans 15 amino acids. Germline values: CDR1 SGHTA, CDR2 FQGTGA. CDR3 bases: TGTGCCAGCTCCCGCGGACAGGGGTTTGCAGATACGCAGTATTTT. Protein: CASSRGQGFADTQYF.

The CDR3 coding sequence is TGCGCCAGCCAGAGGGGGGGCGGTGAAAAACTGTTTTTT. Protein: CASQRGGGEKLFF. The chain couples TRBV4-1 to TRBJ1-4; TRBD1 is a possible D gene (6 bases). Trimming shortened V by 8 bases and J by 7 bases, and 14 bases separated the two germline ends. Germline V lookup: CDR1 MGHRA, CDR2 YSYEKL. The CDR3 covers 13 residues.

The J gene is TRBJ2-7, the V gene TRBV6-5; D not resolved. This CDR3 spans 11 amino acids. V shed 8 bases and J shed 2 bases, with 7 bases lying between them. Germline V CDR1 and CDR2: MNHEY, SVGAGI. CDR3 in amino acids: CASSSTYEQYF. In DNA, the CDR3 is TGTGCCAGCTCATCTACCTACGAGCAGTACTTC.

The V gene is TRBV19, the J gene TRBJ1-2, with D perhaps TRBD1 (5 bases). Germline CDR1 is LNHDA and CDR2 is SQIVND (reference sequence). This CDR3 comprises 15 residues. V dropped 3 bases and J dropped 8 bases, with 19 bases sitting between them. CDR3 nucleotides: TGTGCCAGTAGTATTCTCGGGGAGGGGACGAAAGGCTACACCTTC. This codes for CASSILGEGTKGYTF.

Here the CDR3 DNA reads TGCGCCAGCAGCTTAGTTGGCGGATCGGGATACGAGCAGTACTTC. The encoded protein is CASSLVGGSGYEQYF. This rearrangement joins TRBV5-1 to TRBJ2-7, with a possible D match to TRBD2 (5 bases). The V gene lost 2 bases and the J gene lost 4 bases, with 16 bases spanning the gap. The CDR3 has 15 amino acids. Germline V CDR1 and CDR2: SGHRS, YFSETQ.

V usage is TRBV6-5 and J usage is TRBJ1-2; D gene ambiguous. Per germline, CDR1 MNHEY and CDR2 SVGAGI. CDR3 length: 15 residues. Trimming stripped 0 bases from V and 7 bases from J, with 15 bases between. The CDR3 loop is CASSYSRRLEGGYTF. CDR3 sequence (DNA): TGTGCCAGCAGTTACTCACGCAGGTTGGAGGGTGGCTACACCTTC.

CDR3 protein: CASSESRDRGLRFF. The CDR3 nucleotides are TGTGCCAGCAGTGAAAGCCGGGACAGGGGGCTCCGCTTCTTT. V is TRBV2 and J is TRBJ1-1, with TRBD1 matching over 12 bases. The CDR3 consists of 14 residues. Germline trimming cut 2 bases from V and 14 bases from J; bases unmatched to any gene: 9. CDR1 is SNHLY, CDR2 FYNNEI, per germline.

The chain employs TRBV7-3 and TRBJ2-1; D is unclear. Germline assignment: CDR1 SGHTA and CDR2 FQGTGA. The V end was cut by 5 bases, the J end by 2 bases, with 7 bases between. This CDR3 spans 13 amino acids. This CDR3 is CASSKLAYNEQFF. The CDR3 bases are TGTGCCAGCAGCAAGCTAGCCTACAATGAGCAGTTCTTC.

The V gene is TRBV24-1, the J gene TRBJ2-3, with 7 bases that match TRBD2. This CDR3 comprises 16 residues. With V trimmed by 2 bases and J by 2 bases, 6 bases remained unmatched. Germline values: CDR1 KGHDR, CDR2 SFDVKD. CDR3 sequence: CATSDYPAGITDTQYF. The CDR3 nucleotides are TGTGCCACCAGTGATTATCCAGCGGGGATCACAGATACGCAGTATTTT.

The chain carries TRBV5-4 and TRBJ2-3; possible D gene TRBD2, 5 bases. Germline-derived CDR1 and CDR2 are SGHNT and YYREEE (reference sequence). V lost 2 bases, J lost 5 bases, and 9 bases lay in between. This CDR3 is 13 amino acids long. The CDR3 region is CASSLSRGDTQYF. CDR3 coding DNA: TGTGCCAGCAGCTTATCACGGGGAGATACGCAGTATTTT. Full variable domain (remainder filled in from reference TRBV5-4 and TRBJ2-3): ETGVTQSPTHLIKTRGQQVTLRCSSQSGHNTVSWYQQALGQGPQFIFQYYREEENGRGNFPPRFSGLQFPNYSSELNVNALELDDSALYLCASSLSRGDTQYFGPGTRLTVL.

The chain recombines TRBV7-9 with TRBJ2-1; 8 nucleotides agree with TRBD1. The V segment lost 5 bases and the J segment 0 bases; nucleotides outside the gene matches: 6. The CDR3 is made up of 16 amino acids. CDR1 is SEHNR, CDR2 FQNEAQ, per germline (reference sequence). The CDR3 region has the DNA TGTGCCAGCAGCCCACGGACAGGGAGCTCCTACAATGAGCAGTTCTTC. Protein: CASSPRTGSSYNEQFF.

This clone was recorded only once. The chain is built from TRBV7-9 and TRBJ2-4, with D possibly TRBD2 on 5 matching bases. The length of the CDR3 is 16 residues. CDR1 and CDR2 from the germline V gene are SEHNR and FQNEAQ (reference sequence). V was shortened by 3 bases and J by 0 bases, with 12 bases between the two germline ends. The DNA of the CDR3 is TGTGCCAGCAGCTTCGAGGGAGTCCTAGCCAAAAACATTCAGTACTTC. Its translation: CASSFEGVLAKNIQYF. Full variable domain (rest looked up from reference TRBV7-9 and TRBJ2-4): DTGVSQNPRHKITKRGQNVTFRCDPISEHNRLYWYRQTLGQGPEFLTYFQNEAQLEKSRLLSDRFSAERPKGSFSTLEIQRTEQGDSAMYLCASSFEGVLAKNIQYFGAGTRLSVL.

The rearrangement uses TRBV7-6 and TRBJ2-5; the D is unclear. Trimming cost V 5 bases and J 1 base, with 17 bases left between them. Germline loops: CDR1 SGHVS, CDR2 FNYEAQ. The CDR3 is 16 amino acids. CDR3 region: CASSRPLWASQETQYF. CDR3 bases: TGTGCCAGCAGCCGTCCCTTATGGGCCAGCCAAGAGACCCAGTACTTC.

The CDR3 here is CASSTTGTLSGNTIYF. The DNA for the CDR3 is TGTGCCAGTAGTACCACCGGGACACTATCTGGAAACACCATATATTTT. The V gene is TRBV19, the J gene TRBJ1-3, with TRBD1 as a possible D gene (6 bases). CDR3 length: 16 residues. V was pared by 4 bases and J by 1 base, with 14 bases between. CDR1 and CDR2 (germline): LNHDA, SQIVND (reference sequence). Drawing the rest from reference TRBV19 and TRBJ1-3, the complete variable domain is DGGITQSPKYLFRKEGQNVTLSCEQNLNHDAMYWYRQDPGQGLRLIYYSQIVNDFQKGDIAEGYSVSREKKESFPLTVTSAQKNPTAFYLCASSTTGTLSGNTIYFGEGSWLTVV.

The V and J genes are TRBV27 and TRBJ2-1, with 7 bases fitting TRBD1. Germline CDR1 reads MNHEY; CDR2 reads SMNVEV (reference sequence). J was trimmed by 0 bases and V by 6 bases; bases with no gene match: 5. The CDR3 contains 15 residues. The CDR3 loop is CASRKQGSSYNEQFF. The CDR3 DNA sequence: TGTGCCAGCAGAAAACAGGGGAGCTCCTACAATGAGCAGTTCTTC.

The rearrangement joins TRBV2 to TRBJ1-4; D is uncertain. CDR3 size: 16 residues. V was pared by 4 bases and J by 0 bases, with 12 bases between. Germline values: CDR1 SNHLY, CDR2 FYNNEI. The CDR3 sequence: CASSVRDLATNEKLFF. The DNA for the CDR3 is TGTGCCAGCAGTGTCCGGGATTTGGCAACTAATGAAAAACTGTTTTTT.